This T cell receptor beta chain was captured by sequencing in a study of CD8 T cells in Susac syndrome. It was with random hexamers that 0.5 to 1 ug RNA was reverse transcribed. Each CDR3 protein gets one entry after TCRdb re-called the immunoSEQ multiplex PCR reads with MiXCR. The sample shows around 180,000 distinct CDR3 sequences, approximately 94% of them seen only once. Source material: CD4+ T cells from PBMCs. The receptor was derived from a human donor with Susac syndrome.

CDR3 in amino acids: CASSRLAGAKVEQFF. CDR3 DNA sequence: TGTGCCAGCAGCCGACTAGCGGGAGCTAAAGTTGAGCAGTTCTTC. This chain uses TRBV4-2 with TRBJ2-1, with 12 bases aligning to TRBD2. The V gene end was trimmed by 4 bases and the J gene end by 9 bases; junction bases not matched to a gene: 7. Germline CDR1 and CDR2: LGHNA and YNFKEQ. This CDR3 is 15 amino acids long.